The following is a T cell receptor (beta chain) sequence with its context. It lacks a known antigen. Base quality data are lacking; no much larger clone is found one base away. The CDR3 spans 14 residues, from the cysteine through the phenylalanine. Only CDR3 DNA remains: 42 bases, in frame from the first base. V sheds 5 bases and J sheds 0 bases, leaving 11 bases between their ends. As encoded in the germline V gene, CDR1 is SGHRS while CDR2 is YFSETQ. The data derive from a study of OX40 agonist ivuxolimab in advanced cancers. In terms of the full investigation: Ivuxolimab, which targeted the costimulatory receptor OX40 (CD134), was an agonistic, fully human IgG2 monoclonal antibody. Intravenous ivuxolimab was administered to patients every 2 weeks at six dose levels: 0.01, 0.1, 0.3, 1.5, 3 and 10 mg/kg. Of the roughly 50 dose-escalation patients, hepatocellular carcinoma was present in about 19, melanoma in some 15, renal cell carcinoma in 9 and head and neck cancer in 9. A male proportion of roughly 85% and a mean age of approximately 61 years, ranging from about 20 to 79, were recorded for the dose-escalation cohort. Patients were allowed to have had prior anti-PD-1, anti-PD-L1 or anti-CTLA-4 therapy, and 40% of the dose-escalation patients had previously received checkpoint inhibitors. Partial responses were achieved by three dose-escalation patients, of whom one had hepatocellular carcinoma and two had cutaneous melanoma. The point of sequencing TCRbeta in the periphery was to test whether ivuxolimab changed TCR sequence diversity and drove clonal T-cell expansion. The paper reports the monotherapy dose-escalation portion (N of about 50 patients) of the phase I ivuxolimab trial.

Patients with a history of autoimmune disease or receiving systemic immunosuppression were excluded from the trial. Peripheral blood for TCR sequencing was collected from all dose cohorts at baseline, on cycle 4 day 1, and on cycle 7 day 1. Samples were obtained from an open-label, multicenter, first-in-human phase I dose-escalation trial of ivuxolimab. Adults with locally advanced or metastatic head and neck squamous cell, hepatocellular, melanoma or renal cell carcinoma were enrolled in the trial. Before TCR sequencing, CD4+ T cells and CD8+ T cells were sorted from peripheral blood as separate populations. The study at large found these results: The antigen specificity of the clonally expanded peripheral T cells was not determined. After ivuxolimab, expanded clones were on average more numerous among CD8+ T cells than among CD4+ T cells. Low levels of normalized T-cell clonal expansion were also shown by some nonresponding patients. Clonal expansion of both CD4+ and CD8+ blood T cells was observed from baseline to week 6 at doses 0.1 to 3.0 mg/kg. In partial responders in the 0.1-3.0 mg/kg groups, normalized peripheral clonal expansion was found to be among the lowest, especially among CD8+ T cells.

Genomic DNA was isolated from the sorted cells so that the TCRbeta CDR3 region could be sequenced. The immunoSEQ Assay was used for sequencing of TCRbeta CDR3 regions. TCRdb carries this immuneACCESS record with in-frame sequences only. Its versions omit some clonotypes, under half of them owing to an unresolved V gene in the studies checked, with the rest unexplained. In this sample the table shows fewer than 80,000 clones, 84% of which occur a single time. The leading ten clones occupy around 10% of the sample. The source of this sequence is an adult with an advanced solid tumor such as melanoma, head and neck, liver or kidney cancer. The rearranged segments are TRBV5-1 and TRBJ1-1, with a weak D call of TRBD1 (5 bases match). Material: CD4+ or CD8+ T cells sorted from blood, obtained in a trial of the OX40 agonist ivuxolimab. This receptor has the CDR3 CASRGASMNTEAFF. In nucleotide form, the sequence is TGCGCCAGCAGAGGGGCTAGCATGAACACTGAAGCTTTCTTT.